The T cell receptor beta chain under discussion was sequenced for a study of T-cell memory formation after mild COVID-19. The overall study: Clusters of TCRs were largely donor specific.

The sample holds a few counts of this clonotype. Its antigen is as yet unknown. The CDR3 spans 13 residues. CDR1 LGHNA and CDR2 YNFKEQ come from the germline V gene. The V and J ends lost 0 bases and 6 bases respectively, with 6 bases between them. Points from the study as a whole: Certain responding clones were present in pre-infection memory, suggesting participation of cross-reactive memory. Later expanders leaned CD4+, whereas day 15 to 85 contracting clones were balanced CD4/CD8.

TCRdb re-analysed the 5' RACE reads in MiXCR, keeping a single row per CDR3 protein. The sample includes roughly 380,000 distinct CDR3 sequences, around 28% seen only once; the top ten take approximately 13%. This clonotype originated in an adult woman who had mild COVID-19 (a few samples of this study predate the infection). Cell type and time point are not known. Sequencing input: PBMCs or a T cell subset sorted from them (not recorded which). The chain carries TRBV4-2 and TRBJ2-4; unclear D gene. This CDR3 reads CASSQEGLNIQYF. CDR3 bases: TGTGCCAGCAGCCAAGAAGGGTTAAACATTCAGTACTTC.